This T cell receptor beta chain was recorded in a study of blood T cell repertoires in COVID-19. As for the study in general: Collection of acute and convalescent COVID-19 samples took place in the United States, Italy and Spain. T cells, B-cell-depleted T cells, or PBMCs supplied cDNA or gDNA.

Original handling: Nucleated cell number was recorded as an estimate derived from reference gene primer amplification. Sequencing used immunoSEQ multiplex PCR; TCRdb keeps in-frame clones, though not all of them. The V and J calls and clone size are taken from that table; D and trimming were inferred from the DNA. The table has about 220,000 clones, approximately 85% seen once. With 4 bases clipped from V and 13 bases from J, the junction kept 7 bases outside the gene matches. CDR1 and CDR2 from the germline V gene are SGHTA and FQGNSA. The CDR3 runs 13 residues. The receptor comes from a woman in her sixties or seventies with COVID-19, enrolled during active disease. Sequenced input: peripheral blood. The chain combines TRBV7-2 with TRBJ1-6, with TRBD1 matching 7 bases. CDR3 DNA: TGTGCCAGCAGCTACTCCCAGGGGGAGCCCCTCCACTTT. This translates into CASSYSQGEPLHF.